Each of the 11 T cell receptor beta chains below was sequenced from the same sample in a study of beta chain features in type 1 diabetes. Since all of the isolated RNA was reverse transcribed, expressed TCRB transcripts were what got sequenced. TCRdb keeps only in-frame clones here, not all; method: immunoSEQ multiplex PCR. The sample includes about 320,000 clones, roughly 15% seen only once; the top ten take 6.7%. Sequenced: central memory CD4+ T cells from blood. All receptors derive from a man aged 30-40 years in good health.

The V call is TRBV27, the J call TRBJ1-2; 9 nucleotides agree with TRBD1. V lost 0 bases to trimming and J lost 5 bases; unmatched junction nucleotides: 7. Germline V CDR1 and CDR2: MNHEY, SMNVEV (reference sequence). This CDR3 spans 16 amino acids. This CDR3 is CASSLSPLQGAYGYTF. For the CDR3, the DNA is TGTGCCAGCAGTTTATCGCCCTTACAGGGGGCTTATGGCTACACCTTC.

This clone was seen at least ten times. The chain uses TRBV29-1 and TRBJ1-1, with a tentative D call TRBD1 (6 bases). The CDR3 consists of 13 residues. CDR1 and CDR2 from the germline V gene are SQVTM and ANQGSEA. Trimming took off 3 bases at V and 1 base at J, with 9 bases between the two ends. As DNA, the CDR3 is TGCAGCGTTGAGGGACATCAGAACACTGAAGCTTTCTTT. This gives the protein CSVEGHQNTEAFF.

Regarding this clone: The sample carries other DNA sequences with the same CDR3. The CDR3 loop is CSARDHPEAFF. CDR3 DNA: TGCAGTGCTAGAGACCACCCTGAAGCTTTCTTT. The chain combines TRBV20-1 with TRBJ1-1; D gene ambiguous. CDR3 length: 11 amino acids. Germline CDR1 is DFQATT and CDR2 is SNEGSKA (reference sequence). The V end lost 0 bases, the J end lost 6 bases, and 5 bases lay between the germline ends.

This clone came up a few times. The genes are TRBV11-2 and TRBJ2-4; D remains unclear. This CDR3 spans 13 amino acids. From germline, CDR1 is SGHAT and CDR2 FQNNGV. The ends were cut back, 1 base at V and 10 bases at J, with 11 bases in the middle. The CDR3 loop reads CASSLALRDIQYF. CDR3 coding DNA: TGTGCCAGCAGCTTAGCGCTCCGCGATATTCAGTACTTC.

The chain links TRBV7-2 to TRBJ2-3, with a tentative D call TRBD1 (6 bases). Germline V CDR1 and CDR2: SGHTA, FQGNSA. Trimming took off 2 bases at V and 3 bases at J, with 9 bases between the two ends. The CDR3 consists of 14 residues. The CDR3 spells CASSLQGRTDTQYF. As DNA, the CDR3 is TGTGCCAGCAGCTTACAGGGGCGAACAGATACGCAGTATTTT. Using reference TRBV7-2 and TRBJ2-3 for the parts outside the CDR3, the full variable domain is GAGVSQSPSNKVTEKGKDVELRCDPISGHTALYWYRQSLGQGLEFLIYFQGNSAPDKSGLPSDRFSAERTGGSVSTLTIQRTQQEDSAVYLCASSLQGRTDTQYFGPGTRLTVL.

The J gene is TRBJ2-1, the V gene TRBV9, with 7 nucleotides matching TRBD1. CDR1 SGDLS and CDR2 YYNGEE come from the germline V gene. The CDR3 runs 18 residues. Trimming removed 4 bases from V and 2 bases from J; junction bases left unmatched: 15. Here the CDR3 reads CASSQVNLRQGPYNEQFF. The CDR3 nucleotides read TGTGCCAGCAGCCAAGTCAACCTCCGACAGGGACCCTACAATGAGCAGTTCTTC.

This sequence joins TRBV6-5 and TRBJ2-6; D call uncertain. The germline gives CDR1 MNHEY, CDR2 SVGAGI. Trimming left V 4 bases short and J 0 bases short, with 7 bases between. The CDR3 length is 15 residues. The CDR3 DNA sequence: TGTGCCAGCAGTTCCGTGCGCTCTGGGGCCAACGTCCTGACTTTC. It codes for CASSSVRSGANVLTF.

This clone was counted at least ten times. The gene calls are TRBV14 and TRBJ2-3, with D perhaps matching TRBD1 (5 bases). Trimming shortened V by 2 bases and J by 3 bases, and 6 bases separated the two germline ends. Germline values: CDR1 SGHDN, CDR2 FVKESK. CDR3 length: 13 residues. CDR3 protein: CASSQQGTDTQYF. The CDR3 nucleotides are TGTGCCAGCAGCCAACAGGGAACAGATACGCAGTATTTT.

This clone has more than one count but fewer than ten. The J gene is TRBJ1-5, the V gene TRBV2; D call uncertain. The CDR3 is 13 residues long. CDR1 is SNHLY, CDR2 FYNNEI, per germline. V was trimmed by 8 bases and J by 3 bases, leaving 11 bases between them. This CDR3 is CASGSFPNQPQHF. DNA of the CDR3: TGTGCCAGCGGGTCGTTCCCCAATCAGCCCCAGCATTTT.

This clone was seen a handful of times. The J gene is TRBJ1-1, the V gene TRBV7-3; D unresolved. Germline CDR1 is SGHTA and CDR2 is FQGTGA. V was trimmed by 2 bases and J by 0 bases, leaving 7 bases between them. This CDR3 spans 14 amino acids. In DNA form, the CDR3 reads TGTGCCAGCAGCTTAGGCTTTATGAACACTGAAGCTTTCTTT. Amino acids: CASSLGFMNTEAFF. Based on the CDR3 plus reference TRBV7-3 and TRBJ1-1, the full variable domain is GAGVSQTPSNKVTEKGKYVELRCDPISGHTALYWYRQSLGQGPEFLIYFQGTGAADDSGLPNDRFFAVRPEGSVSTLKIQRTERGDSAVYLCASSLGFMNTEAFFGQGTRLTVV.

This rearrangement joins TRBV4-3 to TRBJ2-6; no clear D gene. V was clipped by 5 bases and J by 0 bases, with 8 bases between them. The CDR3 loop spans 15 amino acids. Germline assignment: CDR1 LGHNA and CDR2 YSLEER. The CDR3 region has the DNA TGCGCCAGCAGCTACACCCCCTCTGGGGCCAACGTCCTGACTTTC. Translation gives CASSYTPSGANVLTF.